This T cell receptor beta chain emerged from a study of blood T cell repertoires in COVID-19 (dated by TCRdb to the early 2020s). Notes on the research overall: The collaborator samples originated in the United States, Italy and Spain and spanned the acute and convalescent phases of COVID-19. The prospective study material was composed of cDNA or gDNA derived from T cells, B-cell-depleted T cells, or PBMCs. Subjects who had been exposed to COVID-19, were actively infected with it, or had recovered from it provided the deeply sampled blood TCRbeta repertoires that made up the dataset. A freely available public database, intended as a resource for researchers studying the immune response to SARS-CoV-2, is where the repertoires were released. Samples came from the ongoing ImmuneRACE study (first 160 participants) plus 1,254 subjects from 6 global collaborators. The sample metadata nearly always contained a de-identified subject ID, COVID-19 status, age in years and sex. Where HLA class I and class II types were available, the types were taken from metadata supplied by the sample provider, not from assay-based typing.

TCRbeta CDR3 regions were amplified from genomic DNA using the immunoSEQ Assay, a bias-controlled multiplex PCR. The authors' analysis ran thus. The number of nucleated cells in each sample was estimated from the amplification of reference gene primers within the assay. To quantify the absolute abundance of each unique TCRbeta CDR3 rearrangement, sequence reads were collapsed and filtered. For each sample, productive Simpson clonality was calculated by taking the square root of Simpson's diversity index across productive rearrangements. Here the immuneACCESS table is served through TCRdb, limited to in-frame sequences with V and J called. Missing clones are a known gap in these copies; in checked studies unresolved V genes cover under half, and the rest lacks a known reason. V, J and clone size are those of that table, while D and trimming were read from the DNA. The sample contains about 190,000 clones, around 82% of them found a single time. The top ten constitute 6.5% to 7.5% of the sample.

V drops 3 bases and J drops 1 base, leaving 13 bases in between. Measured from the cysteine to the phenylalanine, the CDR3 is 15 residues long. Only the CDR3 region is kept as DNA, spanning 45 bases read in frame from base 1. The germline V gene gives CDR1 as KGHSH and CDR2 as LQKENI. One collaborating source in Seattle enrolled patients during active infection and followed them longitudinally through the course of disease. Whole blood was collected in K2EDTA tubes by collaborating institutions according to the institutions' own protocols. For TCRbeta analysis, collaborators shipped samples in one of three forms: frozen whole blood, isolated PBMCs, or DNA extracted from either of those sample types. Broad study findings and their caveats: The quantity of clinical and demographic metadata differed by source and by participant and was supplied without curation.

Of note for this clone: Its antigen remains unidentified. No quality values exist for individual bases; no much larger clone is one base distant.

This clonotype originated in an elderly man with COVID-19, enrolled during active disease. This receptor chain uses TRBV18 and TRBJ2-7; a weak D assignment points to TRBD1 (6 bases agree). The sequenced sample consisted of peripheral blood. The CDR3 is CASSPGTSTSYEQYF. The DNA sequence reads TGTGCCAGCTCACCCGGGACATCTACTTCCTACGAGCAGTACTTC. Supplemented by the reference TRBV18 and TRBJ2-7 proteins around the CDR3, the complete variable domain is NAGVMQNPRHLVRRRGQEARLRCSPMKGHSHVYWYRQLPEEGLKFMVYLQKENIIDESGMPKERFSAEFPKEGPSILRIQQVVRGDSAAYFCASSPGTSTSYEQYFGPGTRLTVT.